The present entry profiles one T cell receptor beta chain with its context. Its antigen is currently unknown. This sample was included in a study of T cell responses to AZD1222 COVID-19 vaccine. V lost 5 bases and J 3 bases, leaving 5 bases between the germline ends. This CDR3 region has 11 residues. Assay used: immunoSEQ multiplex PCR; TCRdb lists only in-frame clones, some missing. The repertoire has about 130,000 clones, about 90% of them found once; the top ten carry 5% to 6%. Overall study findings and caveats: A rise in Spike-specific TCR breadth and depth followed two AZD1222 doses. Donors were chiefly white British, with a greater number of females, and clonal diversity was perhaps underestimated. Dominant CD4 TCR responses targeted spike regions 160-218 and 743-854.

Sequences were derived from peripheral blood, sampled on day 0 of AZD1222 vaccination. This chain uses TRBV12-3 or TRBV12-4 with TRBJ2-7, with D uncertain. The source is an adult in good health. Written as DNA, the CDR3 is TGTGCCAGCAGTACTTACTACGAGCAGTACTTC. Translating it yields CASSTYYEQYF.